This T cell receptor beta chain derives from a study of response to subunit inactivated influenza vaccine. Study-level points and caveats: There was a suggestion from the authors that each seasonal influenza vaccination recruits few new T cells.

This clonotype has more than one count but fewer than ten. Its target is unknown. TCRdb independently ran MiXCR on the RT-PCR reads; one entry per CDR3 protein. The sample includes around 480,000 distinct CDR3 sequences, approximately 11% of them seen just once. The V and J ends lost 5 bases and 8 bases respectively, with 13 bases between them. CDR1 and CDR2 (germline): SGHTA, FQGTGA. The CDR3 consists of 13 residues. The sequenced sample was PBMCs from blood, obtained roughly 6 weeks after vaccination. V usage is TRBV7-3 and J usage is TRBJ2-1, with D tentatively TRBD1 (5 bases). The sequence was collected from a man between 50 and 59 years old who received an inactivated influenza vaccine. CDR3 DNA: TGTGCCAGCAGCAGTCAGGGTCGCGATGAGCAGTTCTTC. It yields the protein CASSSQGRDEQFF.